In this sample, the clone carrying this TCR beta chain turned up a few times. Its antigen is unidentified. This specimen comes from a study of T cells after yellow fever vaccination. Study-wide points: Post-booster samples contained most primary-vaccination clones (about 96% CD4, roughly 88% CD8). Abundant bulk-population clonotypes could contaminate the FACS-sorted repertoires.

TCRdb re-called the 5' RACE reads through MiXCR, storing one row per CDR3 protein. This sample carries 180,000 or so distinct CDR3 sequences, approximately 11% of them seen once, and the ten largest clones take approximately 34%. The CDR3 is 18 residues long. Germline V gene data show CDR1 as LNHDA and CDR2 as SQIVND (reference sequence). With 0 bases removed from V and 3 bases from J, the gap between germline ends came to 18 bases. The genes are TRBV19 and TRBJ1-5; D is possibly TRBD1 (5 bases). The material sequenced was CD8+ T cells sorted from PBMCs, taken 15 days after the yellow fever booster vaccination. This TCR was sampled from a man between 18 and 35 years old who received the YFV17D yellow fever vaccine. CDR3 in amino acids: CASSIDRGRQILNQPQHF. The CDR3 DNA reads TGTGCCAGTAGTATAGATCGGGGACGGCAGATACTCAATCAGCCCCAGCATTTT.